These 9 T cell receptor beta chains share one sample of origin, sequenced in a study of molecular identifiers for immune sequencing clone quantification. TCRdb fed the PCR reads into MiXCR, producing one record per CDR3 protein. The table includes about 68,000 distinct CDR3 sequences, approximately 18% detected once. Specimen: naive CD8+ T cells from blood, with Jurkat cell RNA spiked in. Documented subset: FACS-sorted CD8+CD4-CCR7+CD45RA+ naive T cells. These receptors were taken from a human donor in good health. Some libraries in this study had Jurkat cell RNA spiked in.

About this clonotype itself: A much larger clone sits a single nucleotide away, making a read error possible. Without the conserved terminal phenylalanine or tryptophan, this CDR3 likely stems from a read error. The chain couples TRBV19 to TRBJ2-1; 14 positions agree with TRBD2. The germline V gene encodes CDR1 LNHDA and CDR2 SQIVND (reference sequence). The CDR3 totals 14 residues. The V segment lost 6 bases and the J segment 6 bases; nucleotides outside the gene matches: 1. CDR3 bases: TGTGCCAGTAGCGGGACTAGCGGGGGCAATGAGCAGTTCATC. Protein sequence: CASSGTSGGNEQFI.

This clonotype was seen many times. V is TRBV7-9 and J is TRBJ2-7; D not certain. The germline V and J ends were trimmed by 5 bases and 5 bases, with 7 bases remaining between them. There are 11 residues in the CDR3. Germline-derived CDR1 and CDR2 are SEHNR and FQNEAQ (reference sequence). CDR3 nucleotides: TGTGCCAGCAGCCCAGTCCACGAGCAGTACTTC. Translated, it gives CASSPVHEQYF.

This clonotype was detected ten times or more. The V call is TRBV27, the J call TRBJ2-3; no clear D. CDR3 length: 17 amino acids. V dropped 8 bases and J dropped 0 bases, with 21 bases sitting between them. Germline CDR1 MNHEY, CDR2 SMNVEV (reference sequence). The CDR3 region has the DNA TGTGCCAGCTGGCGCGTGGGGATCAGCCATAGCACAGATACGCAGTATTTT. Its protein product is CASWRVGISHSTDTQYF.

The chain couples TRBV19 to TRBJ2-7, with 11 bases fitting TRBD2. The CDR3 runs 15 residues. With 5 bases clipped from V and 5 bases from J, the junction kept 8 bases outside the gene matches. Per the germline V gene, CDR1 is LNHDA and CDR2 is SQIVND (reference sequence). For the CDR3, the DNA is TGTGCCAGTAGTCTCAGACTAGCGGGATTCCACGAGCAGTACTTC. Translating gives CASSLRLAGFHEQYF.

This clonotype was observed a few times. A much larger clone is a single base away; this may be a read error. The chain employs TRBV7-8 and TRBJ2-1; possibly TRBD2 for D (6 bases). Per the germline V gene, CDR1 is SGHVS and CDR2 is FQNEAQ. CDR3 length equals 17 residues. CDR3: CVSSLISGLNSYNEQFF. CDR3 sequence (DNA): TGTGTCAGCAGCTTAATTTCGGGACTGAACTCCTACAATGAGCAGTTCTTC.

This clonotype occurred many times. The chain uses TRBV6-5 and TRBJ1-4; D is unclear. The CDR3 runs to 15 residues. V lost 2 bases and J lost 12, with 19 bases in between. Germline CDR1 MNHEY, CDR2 SVGAGI. The CDR3 region has the DNA TGTGCCAGCAGTTACCAGACCGGAGGGCCCGTGGAACTGTTTTTT. This translates into CASSYQTGGPVELFF.

This clonotype was detected many times. The chain uses TRBV20-1 and TRBJ1-4; 8 bases map to TRBD1. The CDR3 consists of 14 residues. V shed 2 bases, J shed 6 bases, and the junction held 5 bases outside the gene matches. The germline V gene has CDR1 DFQATT and CDR2 SNEGSKA (reference sequence). The CDR3 sequence: CSARRQGAYEKLFF. The DNA for the CDR3 is TGCAGTGCTAGACGTCAGGGGGCCTATGAAAAACTGTTTTTT.

This clonotype was detected many times. The chain uses TRBV27 and TRBJ1-1; D is undetermined. The germline CDR1 and CDR2 sequences are MNHEY and SMNVEV (reference sequence). V dropped 4 bases and J dropped 4 bases, with 13 bases sitting between them. The CDR3 runs to 14 residues. CDR3 in amino acids: CASSYKPPVTEAFF. CDR3 nucleotides: TGTGCCAGCAGTTATAAACCCCCGGTCACTGAAGCTTTCTTT.

The V and J genes are TRBV19 and TRBJ2-7, with a possible D match to TRBD2 (6 bases). This CDR3 has 14 amino acids. From germline, CDR1 is LNHDA and CDR2 SQIVND (reference sequence). The V and J ends lost 6 bases and 2 bases respectively, with 14 bases between them. The CDR3 loop is CASSLSSAAYEQYF. The CDR3 coding sequence is TGTGCCAGTAGCCTCTCTAGCGCCGCCTACGAGCAGTACTTC. Using reference TRBV19 and TRBJ2-7 for the parts outside the CDR3, the full variable domain is DGGITQSPKYLFRKEGQNVTLSCEQNLNHDAMYWYRQDPGQGLRLIYYSQIVNDFQKGDIAEGYSVSREKKESFPLTVTSAQKNPTAFYLCASSLSSAAYEQYFGPGTRLTVT.